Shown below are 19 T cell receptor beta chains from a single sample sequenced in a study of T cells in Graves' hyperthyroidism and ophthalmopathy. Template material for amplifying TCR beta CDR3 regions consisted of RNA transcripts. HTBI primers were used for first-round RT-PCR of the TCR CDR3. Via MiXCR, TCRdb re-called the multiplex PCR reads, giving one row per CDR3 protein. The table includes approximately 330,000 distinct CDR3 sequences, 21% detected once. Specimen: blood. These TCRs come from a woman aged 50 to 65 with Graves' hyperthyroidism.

DNA for the CDR3: TGTGCCAGTAGAGGGGACAGGGTAGACTATGGCTACACCTTC. Residues: CASRGDRVDYGYTF. The chain combines TRBV19 with TRBJ1-2, with 9 bases lining up with TRBD1. Germline V gene lookup returns CDR1 LNHDA and CDR2 SQIVND (reference sequence). This CDR3 is 14 amino acids long. V trimming: 6 bases; J trimming: 3 bases; junction bases outside the gene matches: 5.

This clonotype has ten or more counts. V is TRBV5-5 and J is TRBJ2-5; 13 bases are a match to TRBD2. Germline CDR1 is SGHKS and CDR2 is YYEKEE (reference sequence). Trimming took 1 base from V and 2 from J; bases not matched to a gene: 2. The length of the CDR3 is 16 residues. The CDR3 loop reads CASSLSGLAGQETQYF. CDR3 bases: TGTGCCAGCAGCTTGTCGGGACTAGCGGGACAAGAGACCCAGTACTTC. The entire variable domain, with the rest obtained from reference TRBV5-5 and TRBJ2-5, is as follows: DAGVTQSPTHLIKTRGQQVTLRCSPISGHKSVSWYQQVLGQGPQFIFQYYEKEERGRGNFPDRFSARQFPNYSSELNVNALLLGDSALYLCASSLSGLAGQETQYFGPGTRLLVL.

The CDR3 bases are TGCAGTGCTAGGAGGGGACAGTTGAACACCGGGGAGCTGTTTTTT. Translation gives CSARRGQLNTGELFF. This chain connects TRBV20-1 to TRBJ2-2; 7 bases are a match to TRBD1. The V gene end was trimmed by 3 bases and the J gene end by 1 base; junction bases not matched to a gene: 5. This CDR3 region has 15 residues. Germline CDR1 reads DFQATT; CDR2 reads SNEGSKA (reference sequence).

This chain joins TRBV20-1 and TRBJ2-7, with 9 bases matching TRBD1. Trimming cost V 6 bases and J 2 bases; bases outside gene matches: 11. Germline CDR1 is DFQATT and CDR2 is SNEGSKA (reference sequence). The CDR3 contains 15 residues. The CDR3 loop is CSAARSGTGTYEQYF. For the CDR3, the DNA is TGCAGTGCGGCAAGATCCGGGACAGGGACCTACGAGCAGTACTTC.

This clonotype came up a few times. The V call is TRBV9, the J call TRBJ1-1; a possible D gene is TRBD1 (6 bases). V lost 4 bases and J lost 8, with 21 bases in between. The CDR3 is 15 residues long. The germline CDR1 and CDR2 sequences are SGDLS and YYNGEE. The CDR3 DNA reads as TGTGCCAGCAGCCCCTTGGATGGGGGGCGTGGCGAAGCTTTCTTT. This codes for CASSPLDGGRGEAFF.

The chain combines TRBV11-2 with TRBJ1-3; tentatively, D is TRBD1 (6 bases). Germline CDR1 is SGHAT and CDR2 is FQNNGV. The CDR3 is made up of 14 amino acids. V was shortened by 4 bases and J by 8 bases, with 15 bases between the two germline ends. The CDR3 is CASSSSGRGDTIYF. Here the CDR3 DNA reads TGTGCCAGCAGCTCCTCGGGCAGGGGAGACACCATATATTTT.

The CDR3 loop is CASRPWTENTGELFF. CDR3 DNA: TGTGCCAGCAGACCCTGGACAGAGAACACCGGGGAGCTGTTTTTT. The genes are TRBV7-9 and TRBJ2-2; maybe TRBD1 (6 bases). CDR3 length equals 15 residues. The germline V and J ends were trimmed by 6 bases and 1 base, with 12 bases remaining between them. Germline V CDR1 and CDR2: SEHNR, FQNEAQ (reference sequence).

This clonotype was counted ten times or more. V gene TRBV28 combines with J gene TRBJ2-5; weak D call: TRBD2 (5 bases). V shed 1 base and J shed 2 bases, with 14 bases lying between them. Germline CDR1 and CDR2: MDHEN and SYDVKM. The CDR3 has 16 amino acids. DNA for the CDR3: TGTGCCAGCAGTTTATCGGGCGGGCCGTTACAAGAGACCCAGTACTTC. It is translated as CASSLSGGPLQETQYF.

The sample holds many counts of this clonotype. CDR3 residues: CSARGAIHQETQYF. CDR3 in DNA: TGCAGTGCTAGAGGCGCGATCCACCAAGAGACCCAGTACTTC. This chain joins TRBV20-1 and TRBJ2-5; D is unresolved. The CDR3 loop spans 14 amino acids. V was clipped by 1 base and J by 0 bases, with 9 bases between them. Germline CDR1 and CDR2: DFQATT and SNEGSKA (reference sequence).

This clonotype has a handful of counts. This CDR3 is CASSFVGENTGELFF. CDR3 nucleotides: TGTGCCAGCAGTTTCGTGGGAGAGAACACCGGGGAGCTGTTTTTT. The chain couples TRBV12-3 or TRBV12-4 to TRBJ2-2; possibly TRBD2 for D (5 bases). V dropped 3 bases and J dropped 1 base, with 9 bases sitting between them. This CDR3 comprises 15 residues.

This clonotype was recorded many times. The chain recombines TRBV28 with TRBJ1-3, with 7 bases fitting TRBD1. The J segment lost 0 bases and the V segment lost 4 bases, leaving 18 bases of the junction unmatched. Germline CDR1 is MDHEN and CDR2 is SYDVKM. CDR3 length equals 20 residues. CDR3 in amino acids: CASSYPRGRGRPLSGNTIYF. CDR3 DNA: TGTGCCAGCAGTTACCCCCGTGGGAGGGGGCGCCCCCTCTCTGGAAACACCATATATTTT.

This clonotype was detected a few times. The chain's CDR3 is CASRPQLRESSGANVLTF. The DNA of the CDR3 is TGTGCCAGCAGGCCCCAGCTGCGGGAAAGCTCTGGGGCCAACGTCCTGACTTTC. The chain carries TRBV12-3 or TRBV12-4 and TRBJ2-6; tentatively, D is TRBD2 (6 bases). This CDR3 has 18 residues. The ends were cut back, 6 bases at V and 0 bases at J, with 18 bases in the middle.

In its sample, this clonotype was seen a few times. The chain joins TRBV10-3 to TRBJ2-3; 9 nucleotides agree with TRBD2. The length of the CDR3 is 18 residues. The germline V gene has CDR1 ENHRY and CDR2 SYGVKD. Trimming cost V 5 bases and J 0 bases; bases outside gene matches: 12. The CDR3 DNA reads TGTGCCATCAGTCAAGCGGGAGGACTAGGTACGAGCACAGATACGCAGTATTTT. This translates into CAISQAGGLGTSTDTQYF.

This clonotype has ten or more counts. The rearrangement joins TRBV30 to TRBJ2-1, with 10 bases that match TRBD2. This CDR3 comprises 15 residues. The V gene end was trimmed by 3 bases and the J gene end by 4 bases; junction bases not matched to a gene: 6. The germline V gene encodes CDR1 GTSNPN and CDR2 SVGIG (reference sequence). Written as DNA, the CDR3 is TGTGCCTGGAGCGAATCTAGCGGGGGATACAATGAGCAGTTCTTC. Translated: CAWSESSGGYNEQFF.

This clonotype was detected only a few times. CDR3 sequence (DNA): TGTGCCAGTAGCTCCGGTTCAAGCGGGAAAGGAGAGCAGTACTTC. Translating it yields CASSSGSSGKGEQYF. This chain links TRBV19 with TRBJ2-7; 7 bases line up with TRBD2. The germline CDR1 and CDR2 sequences are LNHDA and SQIVND (reference sequence). The CDR3 runs 15 residues. With 6 bases clipped from V and 7 bases from J, the junction kept 15 bases outside the gene matches.

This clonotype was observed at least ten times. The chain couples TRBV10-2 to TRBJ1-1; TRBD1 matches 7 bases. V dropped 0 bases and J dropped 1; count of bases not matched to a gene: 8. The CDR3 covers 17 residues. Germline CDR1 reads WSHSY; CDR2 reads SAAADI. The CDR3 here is CASSESTGISRNTEAFF. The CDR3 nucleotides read TGCGCCAGCAGTGAGTCGACAGGGATTTCGAGGAACACTGAAGCTTTCTTT.

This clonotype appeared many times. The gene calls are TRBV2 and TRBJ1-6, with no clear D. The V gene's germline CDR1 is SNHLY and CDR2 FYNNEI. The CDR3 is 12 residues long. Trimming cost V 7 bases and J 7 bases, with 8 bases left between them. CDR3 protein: CASNGQNSPLHF. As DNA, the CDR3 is TGTGCCAGCAACGGCCAGAATTCACCCCTCCACTTT.

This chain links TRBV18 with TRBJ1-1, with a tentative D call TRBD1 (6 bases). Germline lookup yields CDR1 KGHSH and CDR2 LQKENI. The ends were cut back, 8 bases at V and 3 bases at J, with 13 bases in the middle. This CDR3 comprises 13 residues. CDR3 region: CASRTVGHTEAFF. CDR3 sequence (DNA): TGTGCCAGCCGGACAGTGGGGCACACTGAAGCTTTCTTT.

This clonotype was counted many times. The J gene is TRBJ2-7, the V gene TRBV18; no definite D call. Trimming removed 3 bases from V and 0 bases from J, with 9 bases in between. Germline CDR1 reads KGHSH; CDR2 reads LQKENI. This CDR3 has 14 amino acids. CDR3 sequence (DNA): TGTGCCAGCTCACCCCAGGACCACTCCTACGAGCAGTACTTC. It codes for CASSPQDHSYEQYF.